This is a list of T cell receptor beta chains from one sample in a study of cytomegalovirus exposure and HLA in healthy donors. Sequencing used immunoSEQ multiplex PCR; TCRdb keeps in-frame clones, though not all of them. Among 150,000 to 250,000 clones listed, around four fifths were seen once. The sequenced sample was PBMCs. Source of these receptors: a woman aged 50 to 60 in good health and CMV-seropositive. CDR3s include the opening cysteine and the closing phenylalanine or tryptophan. D genes are given only for firm matches. Clone size is shown for a subset of rows, as once, few, many or a class of expanded clone.

TRBJ2-7 | . | . | TRBV6-6 | TGTGCCAGCAGAATTGGGACTTACTACGAGCAGTACTTC | CASRIGTYYEQYF
TRBJ2-3 | TRBD1 | . | TRBV28 | TGTGCCAGCAGTAGTGGGACAGGGCTTCAGGTATCCACAGATACGCAGTATTTT | CASSSGTGLQVSTDTQYF
TRBJ2-7 | TRBD1 | . | TRBV13 | TGTGCCAGCAGCTCCGACAGGGGCCCCGGGCAGTACTTC | CASSSDRGPGQYF
TRBJ2-2 | TRBD2 | . | TRBV5-1 | TGCGCCAGCAGCTTGGGGGGTACTAGCGATAACACCGGGGAGCTGTTTTTT | CASSLGGTSDNTGELFF
TRBJ2-7 | . | . | TRBV4-1 | TGCGCCAGCAGCCCCTCCTCCCACATCTCCCCCAGCGAGCAGTGCTTC | CASSPSSHISPSEQCF
TRBJ2-1 | TRBD2 | . | TRBV28 | TGTGCCAGCAGTCCATTACTAGCGGGAGGGAATGAGCAGTTCTTC | CASSPLLAGGNEQFF
TRBJ2-7 | TRBD2 | . | TRBV4-2 | TGTGCCAGCAGCCAAGATGTATCTAGCGGGAGCTACGAGCAGTACTTC | CASSQDVSSGSYEQYF
TRBJ1-6 | . | . | TRBV5-1 | TGCGCCAGCAGCTTGGCCGTGGGGGCATCTTCACCCCTCCACTTT | CASSLAVGASSPLHF
TRBJ2-3 | . | . | TRBV4-3 | TGCGCCAGCAGCCAGGGGGGAAGCACAGATACGCAGTATTTT | CASSQGGSTDTQYF
TRBJ1-2 | . | . | TRBV9 | TGTGCCAGCAGCGTAGGGTTGGGAGGGGACTATGGCTACACCTTC | CASSVGLGGDYGYTF
TRBJ2-2 | . | . | TRBV1 | TGCACCAGCAGCCGCCTCCCCGGACTAGCGGGGAACACCGGGGAGCTGTTTTTT | CTSSRLPGLAGNTGELFF
TRBJ2-1 | . | once | TRBV20-1 | TGCAGTATTACTGATAACAATGAGCAGTTCTTC | CSITDNNEQFF
TRBJ2-7 | . | . | TRBV10-3 | TGTGCCATCAGTGAGGCCAGTGAGCAGTACTTC | CAISEASEQYF
TRBJ1-1 | . | . | TRBV21-1 | TGTGCCAGCAGCAAAGTTCCCTCTTTCCCAGGTGACAAGAACACTGAAGCTTTCTTT | CASSKVPSFPGDKNTEAFF
TRBJ1-2 | . | . | TRBV28 | TGTGCCAGCAGTTTAGGCAGGGCTGACATCTATGGCTACACCTTC | CASSLGRADIYGYTF
TRBJ1-5 | TRBD1 | few | TRBV19 | TGTGCCAGTGCGCTGACAGGGCCCAATCAGCCCCAGCATTTT | CASALTGPNQPQHF
TRBJ1-5 | . | . | TRBV15 | TGTGCCACCAGCAGAGACCGGGGAGGGTCGGGGCCCCAGCATTTT | CATSRDRGGSGPQHF
TRBJ2-7 | TRBD2 | . | TRBV10-2 | TGCGCCAGCAGTGAAACTAGCGGGAGTTACGAGCAGTACTTC | CASSETSGSYEQYF
TRBJ2-5 | TRBD2 | few | TRBV29-1 | TGCAGCGTTGAAGCGGGAGTGGGGGGGGGTGGGACCCAGTACTTC | CSVEAGVGGGGTQYF
TRBJ1-2 | . | . | TRBV28 | TGTGCCAGCAGTTCCAACGCGGGTGGGCGTGAGTATGGCTACACCTTC | CASSSNAGGREYGYTF
TRBJ2-7 | TRBD1 | once | TRBV2 | TGTGCCAGCACCCTGACAGGGGTTAGCGAGCAGTACTTC | CASTLTGVSEQYF
TRBJ2-2 | . | . | TRBV7-7 | TGTGCCAGCAGCTTAAATCAGTTCACCGGGGAGCTGTTTTTT | CASSLNQFTGELFF
TRBJ2-1 | TRBD2 | . | TRBV7-9 | TGTGCCAGCAGCTCGTTTAGCGGGGGCCTCTCCTACAATGAGCAGTTCTTC | CASSSFSGGLSYNEQFF
TRBJ2-2 | TRBD2 | . | TRBV10-3 | TGTGCCATCCCCCACCCCGGGCTAGCGGGTGCCGCGAACACCGGGGAGCTGTTTTTT | CAIPHPGLAGAANTGELFF
TRBJ2-5 | . | . | TRBV18 | TGTGCCAGCTCACGGCAAAAAGAGCCGGGAGAGACCCAGTACTTC | CASSRQKEPGETQYF
TRBJ1-6 | . | . | TRBV6-1 | TGTGCCAGCAGTGAACGGGGGAATTCACCCCTCCACTTT | CASSERGNSPLHF
TRBJ2-5 | . | once | TRBV27 | TGTGCCAGCAGTTTTTCGGCCGGGGGAGAGACCCAGTACTTC | CASSFSAGGETQYF
TRBJ2-5 | . | few | TRBV7-6 | TGTGCCAGCAGCTTGGGAACAGGTTACCAAGAGACCCAGTACTTC | CASSLGTGYQETQYF
TRBJ2-7 | . | few | TRBV2 | TGTGCCAGCACAGGGTGGACGCGGGAGCAGTACTTC | CASTGWTREQYF
TRBJ2-7 | TRBD1 | . | TRBV19 | TGTGCCACTCGGGACAGCTCCTACGAGCAGTACTTC | CATRDSSYEQYF
TRBJ2-3 | TRBD2 | . | TRBV9 | TGTGCCAGCAGCGTAGCGCTAGCGGGGGGCCTCACAGATACGCAGTATTTT | CASSVALAGGLTDTQYF
TRBJ1-2 | TRBD1 | . | TRBV25-1 | TGTGCCAGCAGTGAATATGGGGGACAGGGGCGCGCCTATGGCTACACCTTC | CASSEYGGQGRAYGYTF
TRBJ2-5 | . | . | TRBV2 | TGTGCCAGCAGTGAGGGACTTGGAGGGACCCAGTACTTC | CASSEGLGGTQYF
TRBJ1-2 | . | . | TRBV28 | TGTGCCAGCAGTTTAACAGGAGCTAACTATGGCTACACCTTC | CASSLTGANYGYTF
TRBJ2-2 | TRBD2 | . | TRBV28 | TGTGCCAGCAGTCTGACTAGCGGGGCATCCACCGGGGAGCTGTTTTTT | CASSLTSGASTGELFF
TRBJ1-1 | . | few | TRBV7-2 | TGTGCCAGCAGCTTAGCGGAGGGAGCCAGTCATAAAGCTTTCTTT | CASSLAEGASHKAFF
TRBJ2-4 | . | . | TRBV2 | TGTGCCAGCGAGGAAGCCAAAAACATTCAGTACTTC | CASEEAKNIQYF
TRBJ1-2 | TRBD1 | . | TRBV11-2 | TGTGCCAGCAGCCCCGACAGGGTTGGTGGCTACACCTTC | CASSPDRVGGYTF
TRBJ1-5 | . | . | TRBV19 | TGTGCCAGTAGTATTAACAGGGACCAGCCCCAGCATTTT | CASSINRDQPQHF
TRBJ2-2 | TRBD2 | . | TRBV30 | TGTGCCTGGAGATATCCGGGACTAGCGGGAACCGGGGAGCTGTTTTTT | CAWRYPGLAGTGELFF
TRBJ2-7 | TRBD1 | . | TRBV27 | TGTGCCAGCAGTTTATCGGACAGGGGGCTTTACGAGCAGTACTTC | CASSLSDRGLYEQYF
TRBJ2-1 | TRBD2 | . | TRBV9 | TGTGCCAGCAGCGTAGGACCGGCGTTAGCGGGAGGATACAATGAGCAGTTCTTC | CASSVGPALAGGYNEQFF
TRBJ2-7 | TRBD2 | . | TRBV6-6 | TGTGCCAGCAGTTACTCGCTAGCGGGAAGGTCCTACGAGCAATACTTC | CASSYSLAGRSYEQYF
TRBJ2-1 | TRBD1 | . | TRBV15 | TGTGCCACCAGCAGAGACAGGACAGGGGCCAATGAGCAGTTCTTC | CATSRDRTGANEQFF
TRBJ2-1 | TRBD2 | . | TRBV6-4 | TGTGCCAGCAGTGAAACCGGACTAGCGGGAGGGACCTACAATGAGCAGTTCTTC | CASSETGLAGGTYNEQFF
TRBJ1-2 | . | . | TRBV5-6 | TGTGCCAGCAGCCTCTTCAGGGAAGGCTACACCTTC | CASSLFREGYTF
TRBJ2-7 | TRBD1 | few | TRBV19 | TGTGCCAGTAGTATGGGACAGGGGGTCTACGAGCAGTACTTC | CASSMGQGVYEQYF
TRBJ2-3 | . | few | TRBV18 | TGTGCCAGCTCAATTAACGGACAGTCCTCTAGCACAGATACGCAGTATTTT | CASSINGQSSSTDTQYF
TRBJ2-7 | TRBD2 | . | TRBV18 | TGTGCCAGCTCACCCTCGGGACTAGCGGGAAACGAGCAGTACTTC | CASSPSGLAGNEQYF
TRBJ2-2 | TRBD1 | . | TRBV14 | TGTGCCAGCAGCCAACGACAGGGGAACACCGGGGAGCTGTTTTTT | CASSQRQGNTGELFF
TRBJ2-3 | . | . | TRBV18 | TGTGCCAGCTCTCGCCTTCTTAGCGGATCCTCCACAGATACGCAGTATTTT | CASSRLLSGSSTDTQYF
TRBJ1-1 | . | . | TRBV5-6 | TGTGCCAGCAGCTGGGGGTACCAGGGGAGTGCCCGGGCTTTCTTT | CASSWGYQGSARAFF
TRBJ2-4 | TRBD2 | . | TRBV28 | TGTGCCAGTTTACTCTACTCGGGAGGGAAAAACAGTCAGTACTTC | CASLLYSGGKNSQYF
TRBJ2-2 | TRBD1 | . | TRBV28 | TGTGCCAGCAGGCGGGACAGGGGGCGCGGCGGGGAGCTGTTTTTT | CASRRDRGRGGELFF